This TCR beta chain was observed in a study of blood T cell repertoires in COVID-19 (dated by TCRdb to between 2020 and 2021). About the study as a whole: Samples from collaborators originated in the United States, Italy and Spain and spanned both the acute and convalescent phases of COVID-19. The material from the prospective study consisted of cDNA or gDNA derived from T cells, B-cell-depleted T cells, or PBMCs. Deeply sampled blood TCRbeta repertoires from subjects exposed to, actively infected with, or recovered from COVID-19 were included in the dataset. The repertoires were made available in a free public database intended to serve as a resource for research on the immune response to SARS-CoV-2. The samples were drawn from two sources: the first 160 participants of the ongoing ImmuneRACE study, and some 1,300 subjects contributed by 6 global collaborators. The sample metadata nearly always contained a de-identified subject ID, COVID-19 status, age in years and sex. HLA class I and class II types, where available, came from metadata supplied by the sample provider rather than from assay-based typing. Overall study outcomes, separate from this receptor: The amount of clinical and demographic metadata varied by source and participant and was provided uncurated.

On this clone itself: Its antigen specificity is not known. The input lacks base qualities; no much larger clone sits a single base away.

TCRbeta CDR3 regions were amplified from genomic DNA using the immunoSEQ Assay, a bias-controlled multiplex PCR. Concerning the study's data processing: Nucleated cell counts per sample were estimated from amplification of reference gene primers within the assay. To quantify the absolute abundance of each unique TCRbeta CDR3 rearrangement, sequence reads were collapsed and filtered. For each sample, productive Simpson clonality was calculated by taking the square root of Simpson's diversity index across productive rearrangements. What TCRdb holds here is the immuneACCESS table cut down to in-frame rearrangements. Part of the clones is not present; checked against another copy, under half of the missing clones reflect an unresolved V gene, and the others are unexplained. V, J and clone size are taken as reported in that table, and D and trimming were inferred from the DNA itself. This sample gives around 31,000 clones in total; approximately 86% of them show up just once. Roughly 7.9% of the sample is held by the ten biggest clonotypes.

The germline V and J ends show losses of 6 bases and 1 base respectively, and no gene match explains 6 bases of the junction. According to the germline V gene, CDR1 reads MDHEN and CDR2 reads SYDVKM. Including the terminal cysteine and phenylalanine, the CDR3 comprises 14 residues. Of all the DNA, just the CDR3 is kept, 42 bases in frame from base 1. One collaborating source in Seattle enrolled patients while the patients were actively infected and followed the patients over time throughout the course of disease. Each collaborating institution followed its own protocols to collect whole blood in K2EDTA tubes. For TCRbeta analysis, collaborators shipped samples as frozen whole blood, isolated PBMCs, or DNA extracted from either of those sample types.

The chain is encoded by TRBV28 joined to TRBJ2-7, with 7 junctional bases fitting TRBD2. Sequencing used peripheral blood. This sequence originates from a man aged 60 to 75 with COVID-19, enrolled during active disease. Here is the DNA: TGTGCCAGCAGCCTAACGGGGGGATCCTACGAGCAGTACTTC. Its protein product is CASSLTGGSYEQYF.